The T cell receptor beta chain described here comes from a study of CD8 T cells in ankylosing spondylitis. Making the TCR beta libraries involved quantitative 5'-RACE with molecular barcodes. TCRdb reanalysed the 5' RACE reads using MiXCR and keeps one entry per CDR3 protein. This table holds 200,000 to 250,000 distinct CDR3 sequences, 5.5% to 7.5% found once. In its sample, this clonotype was seen many times. Its antigen is undetermined. V dropped 1 base and J dropped 7 bases, with 13 bases sitting between them. The CDR3 sequence is 14 residues long. Germline CDR1 is SEHNR and CDR2 is FQNEAQ (reference sequence). Findings and caveats of the study: As reported, disease-linked clones showed significant enrichment in matched ankylosing spondylitis synovial fluid. For ankylosing spondylitis blood, a TCR beta motif of under ten highly homologous variants appeared characteristic.

This receptor was obtained from a male donor with ankylosing spondylitis. V and J are TRBV7-9 and TRBJ2-5; D tentatively reads TRBD1 or TRBD2 (5 bases each). Sequenced material: blood, either unsorted or a sorted T cell fraction (not recorded which). CDR3 in amino acids: CASSLEVGGGTQYF. In nucleotides, the CDR3 is TGTGCCAGCAGCTTAGAAGTCGGTGGGGGGACCCAGTACTTC. Full variable domain (missing parts from reference TRBV7-9 and TRBJ2-5): DTGVSQNPRHKITKRGQNVTFRCDPISEHNRLYWYRQTLGQGPEFLTYFQNEAQLEKSRLLSDRFSAERPKGSFSTLEIQRTEQGDSAMYLCASSLEVGGGTQYFGPGTRLLVL.